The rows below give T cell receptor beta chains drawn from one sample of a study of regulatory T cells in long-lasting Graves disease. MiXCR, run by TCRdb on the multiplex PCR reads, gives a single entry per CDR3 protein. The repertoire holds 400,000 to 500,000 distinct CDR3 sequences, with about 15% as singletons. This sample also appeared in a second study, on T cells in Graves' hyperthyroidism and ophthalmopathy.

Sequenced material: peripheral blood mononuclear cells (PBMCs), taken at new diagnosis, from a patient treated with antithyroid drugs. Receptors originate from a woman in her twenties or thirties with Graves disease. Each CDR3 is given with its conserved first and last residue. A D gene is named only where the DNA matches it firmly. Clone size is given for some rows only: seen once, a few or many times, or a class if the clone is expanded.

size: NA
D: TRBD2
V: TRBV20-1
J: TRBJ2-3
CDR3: CRADGEGDTQYF
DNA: TGCAGGGCCGACGGGGAGGGGGATACGCAGTATTTT

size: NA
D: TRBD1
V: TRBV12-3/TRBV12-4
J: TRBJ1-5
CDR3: CASSTGTGISNQPQHF
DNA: TGTGCCAGCAGTACCGGGACAGGGATAAGCAATCAGCCCCAGCATTTT

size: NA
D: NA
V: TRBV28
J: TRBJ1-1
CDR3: CASSLATMNTEAFF
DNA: TGTGCCAGCAGTTTAGCGACAATGAACACTGAAGCTTTCTTT

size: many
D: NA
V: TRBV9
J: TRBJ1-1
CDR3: CASSFRLDTEAFF
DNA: TGTGCCAGCAGCTTCCGTTTGGACACTGAAGCTTTCTTT

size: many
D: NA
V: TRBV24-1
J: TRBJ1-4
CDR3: CATSDRRAGEKLFF
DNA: TGTGCCACCAGTGACCGCCGGGCAGGGGAAAAACTGTTTTTT

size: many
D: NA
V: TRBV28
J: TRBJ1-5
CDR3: CASSQAGVVQPQHF
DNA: TGTGCCAGCAGCCAAGCAGGGGTCGTCCAGCCCCAGCATTTT

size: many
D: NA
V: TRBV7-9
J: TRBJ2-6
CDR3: CASSVSEFGANVLTF
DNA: TGTGCCAGCAGCGTCTCGGAGTTTGGGGCCAACGTCCTGACTTTC

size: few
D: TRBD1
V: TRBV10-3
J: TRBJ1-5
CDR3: CAISEGLGGQSNQPQHF
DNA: TGTGCCATCAGTGAGGGGTTGGGGGGACAGAGCAATCAGCCCCAGCATTTT

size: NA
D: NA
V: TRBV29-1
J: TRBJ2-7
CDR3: CSVGGVHYEQYF
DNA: TGCAGCGTTGGGGGTGTTCACTACGAGCAGTACTTC

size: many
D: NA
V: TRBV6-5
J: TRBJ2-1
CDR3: CASSYGWGTPNNEQFF
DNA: TGTGCCAGCAGTTACGGGTGGGGGACACCAAACAATGAGCAGTTCTTC

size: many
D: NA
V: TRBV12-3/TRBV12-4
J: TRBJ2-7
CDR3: CASSIADYEQYF
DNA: TGTGCCAGCAGCATAGCGGACTACGAGCAGTACTTC

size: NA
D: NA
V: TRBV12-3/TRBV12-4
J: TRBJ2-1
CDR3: CASSFGRDGEQFF
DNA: TGTGCCAGCAGTTTTGGTAGGGATGGTGAGCAGTTCTTC

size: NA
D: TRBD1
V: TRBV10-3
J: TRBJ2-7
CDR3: CAISEPRQGWGSYEQYF
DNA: TGTGCCATCAGTGAGCCCAGACAGGGATGGGGCTCCTACGAGCAGTACTTC

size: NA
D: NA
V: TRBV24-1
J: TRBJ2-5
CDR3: CATSDQTPGQETQYF
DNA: TGTGCCACCAGTGACCAGACACCTGGCCAAGAGACCCAGTACTTC

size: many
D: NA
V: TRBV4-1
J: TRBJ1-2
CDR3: CASSQDLVGYTF
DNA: TGCGCCAGCAGCCAAGATTTGGTTGGCTACACCTTC

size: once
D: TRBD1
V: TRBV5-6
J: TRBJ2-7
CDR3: CASSLGVGDRGYYEQYF
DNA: TGTGCCAGCAGCTTGGGAGTAGGGGACAGGGGATACTACGAGCAGTACTTC

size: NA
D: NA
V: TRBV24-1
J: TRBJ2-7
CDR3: CATSEKGNLYEQYF
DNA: TGTGCCACCAGTGAGAAGGGCAACCTCTACGAGCAGTACTTC

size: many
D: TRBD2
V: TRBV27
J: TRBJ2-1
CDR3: CASTALVEAGGPFNEQFF
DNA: TGTGCCAGCACCGCTCTGGTGGAGGCGGGAGGGCCGTTCAATGAGCAGTTCTTC

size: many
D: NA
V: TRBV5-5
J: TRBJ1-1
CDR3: CASYGGQGEAFF
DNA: TGTGCCAGCTACGGGGGCCAGGGTGAAGCTTTCTTT

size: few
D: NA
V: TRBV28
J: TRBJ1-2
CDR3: CASSSSFTYGYTF
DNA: TGTGCCAGCAGTTCCAGTTTCACCTATGGCTACACCTTC

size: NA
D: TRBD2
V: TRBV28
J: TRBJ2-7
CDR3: CASSLYSGSREQYF
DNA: TGTGCCAGCAGTTTATATAGCGGGAGTCGCGAGCAGTACTTC

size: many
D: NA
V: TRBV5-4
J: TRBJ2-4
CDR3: CASSLASWQNSKNIQYF
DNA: TGTGCCAGCAGCTTGGCCTCGTGGCAGAACTCCAAAAACATTCAGTACTTC

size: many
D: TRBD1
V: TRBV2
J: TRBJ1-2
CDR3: CASIQGVYGYTF
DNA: TGTGCCAGCATACAGGGGGTCTATGGCTACACCTTC

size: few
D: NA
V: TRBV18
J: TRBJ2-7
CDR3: CASSPPAYAESSHEQYF
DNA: TGTGCCAGCTCACCACCGGCATACGCGGAAAGTTCCCACGAGCAGTACTTC

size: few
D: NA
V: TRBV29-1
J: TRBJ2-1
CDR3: CSVEPPERTTYNEQFF
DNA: TGCAGCGTTGAACCGCCAGAGCGAACAACCTACAATGAGCAGTTCTTC

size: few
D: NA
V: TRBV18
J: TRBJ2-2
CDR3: CASSPPLRTRELFF
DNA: TGTGCCAGCTCACCACCTTTAAGGACCAGGGAGCTGTTTTTT

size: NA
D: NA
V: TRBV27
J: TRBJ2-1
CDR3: CASSFREGHHEQFF
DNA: TGTGCCAGCAGTTTTCGAGAGGGCCATCATGAGCAGTTCTTC

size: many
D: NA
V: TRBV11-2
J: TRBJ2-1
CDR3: CASSRAGPGDTFF
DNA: TGTGCCAGCAGCCGGGCGGGCCCCGGGGATACGTTCTTC

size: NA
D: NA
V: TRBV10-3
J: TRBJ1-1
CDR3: CAVSDRNTEAFF
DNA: TGTGCCGTCAGTGATCGAAACACTGAAGCCTTCTTT